This T cell receptor beta chain was observed in a study of T cell responses to AZD1222 COVID-19 vaccine. Comments on this clone: What it binds is unknown.

The V gene's germline CDR1 is SGHVS and CDR2 FQNEAQ. The CDR3 length is 14 residues. Trimming removed 1 base from V and 4 bases from J, with 8 bases in between. The data were produced by immunoSEQ multiplex PCR, yet TCRdb's version contains in-frame clones alone and is incomplete. In the table there are approximately 130,000 clones, roughly nine tenths of which are singletons. General observations from the study: Among those given AZD1222, only five to seven were seropositive at baseline. Spike was spanned by vaccine-associated CD4 TCRs, with dominance at 160-218 and 743-854. Targets within unmutated variant regions were reportedly found for nearly half of spike-specific TCRs. Two AZD1222 administrations were followed by greater Spike-specific TCR breadth and depth.

The sequences come from peripheral blood, collected 28 days after the second AZD1222 dose. This receptor was obtained from an adult who received the AZD1222 COVID-19 vaccine. The chain carries TRBV7-8 and TRBJ1-5, with unresolved D. Written as DNA, the CDR3 is TGTGCCAGCAGCTTAGGGACCGAGAATCAGCCCCAGCATTTT. This encodes CASSLGTENQPQHF.